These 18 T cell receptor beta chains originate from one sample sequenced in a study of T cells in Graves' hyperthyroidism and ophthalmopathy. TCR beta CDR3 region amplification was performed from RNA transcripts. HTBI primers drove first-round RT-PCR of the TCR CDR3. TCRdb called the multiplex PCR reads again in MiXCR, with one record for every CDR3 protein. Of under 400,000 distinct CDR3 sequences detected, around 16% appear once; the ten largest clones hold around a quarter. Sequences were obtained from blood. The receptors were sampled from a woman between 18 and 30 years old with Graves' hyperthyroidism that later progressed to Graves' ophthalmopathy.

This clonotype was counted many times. This chain's CDR3 is CASSRGLAGDLSSYNEQFF. The CDR3 DNA sequence: TGCGCCAGCAGCCGAGGACTAGCGGGAGACCTGAGCTCCTACAATGAGCAGTTCTTC. The chain is built from TRBV4-1 and TRBJ2-1; 13 bases fit TRBD2. This CDR3 region has 19 residues. With V trimmed by 4 bases and J by 0 bases, 9 bases remained unmatched. CDR1 MGHRA and CDR2 YSYEKL come from the germline V gene.

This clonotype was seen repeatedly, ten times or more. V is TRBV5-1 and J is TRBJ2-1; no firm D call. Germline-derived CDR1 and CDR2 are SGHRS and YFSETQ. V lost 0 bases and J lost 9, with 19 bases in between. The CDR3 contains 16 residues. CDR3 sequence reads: CASSLDSAPLGSEQFF. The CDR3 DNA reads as TGCGCCAGCAGCTTGGATTCGGCCCCATTGGGTAGTGAGCAGTTCTTC.

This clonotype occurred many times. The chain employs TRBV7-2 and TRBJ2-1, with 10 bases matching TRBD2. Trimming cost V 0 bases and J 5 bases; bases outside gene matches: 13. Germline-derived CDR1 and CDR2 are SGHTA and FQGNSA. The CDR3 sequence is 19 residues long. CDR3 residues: CASSLARSSGSPRNNEQFF. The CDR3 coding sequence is TGTGCCAGCAGCTTAGCGCGTTCTAGCGGGAGTCCACGGAACAATGAGCAGTTCTTC.

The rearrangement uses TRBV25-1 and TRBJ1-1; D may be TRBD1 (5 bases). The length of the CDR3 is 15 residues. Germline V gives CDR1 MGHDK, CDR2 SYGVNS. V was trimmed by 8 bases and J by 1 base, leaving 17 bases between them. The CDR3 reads CASVGRGSRNTEAFF. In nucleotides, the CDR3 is TGTGCCAGCGTTGGCCGGGGCAGCCGGAACACTGAAGCTTTCTTT. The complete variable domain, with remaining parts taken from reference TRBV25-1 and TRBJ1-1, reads EADIYQTPRYLVIGTGKKITLECSQTMGHDKMYWYQQDPGMELHLIHYSYGVNSTEKGDLSSESTVSRIRTEHFPLTLESARPSHTSQYLCASVGRGSRNTEAFFGQGTRLTVV.

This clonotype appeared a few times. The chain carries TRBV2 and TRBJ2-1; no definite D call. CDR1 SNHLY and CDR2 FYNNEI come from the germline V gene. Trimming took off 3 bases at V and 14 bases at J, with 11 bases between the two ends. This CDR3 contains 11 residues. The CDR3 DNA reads TGTGCCAGCAGTGACCCAATCCTGGAGTTCTTC. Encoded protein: CASSDPILEFF.

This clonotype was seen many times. CDR3 protein: CASNGGAAGEETQYF. DNA of the CDR3: TGTGCCAGCAATGGTGGGGCAGCCGGAGAGGAGACCCAGTACTTC. This chain uses TRBV28 with TRBJ2-5; weak D call: TRBD1 (5 bases). The CDR3 consists of 15 residues. The germline V gene encodes CDR1 MDHEN and CDR2 SYDVKM. The germline V and J ends were trimmed by 7 bases and 5 bases, with 20 bases remaining between them.

The CDR3 protein is CASSERTGGEETQYF. The DNA for the CDR3 is TGTGCCAGCAGCGAGAGGACAGGGGGCGAGGAGACCCAGTACTTC. The chain uses TRBV7-9 and TRBJ2-5; the match to TRBD1 covers 11 bases. Germline loops: CDR1 SEHNR, CDR2 FQNEAQ (reference sequence). The junction had 7 bases not matched to a gene; V was cut back by 5 bases and J by 5 bases. The CDR3 sequence is 15 residues long. The full variable domain, rest sourced from reference TRBV7-9 and TRBJ2-5, is DTGVSQNPRHKITKRGQNVTFRCDPISEHNRLYWYRQTLGQGPEFLTYFQNEAQLEKSRLLSDRFSAERPKGSFSTLEIQRTEQGDSAMYLCASSERTGGEETQYFGPGTRLLVL.

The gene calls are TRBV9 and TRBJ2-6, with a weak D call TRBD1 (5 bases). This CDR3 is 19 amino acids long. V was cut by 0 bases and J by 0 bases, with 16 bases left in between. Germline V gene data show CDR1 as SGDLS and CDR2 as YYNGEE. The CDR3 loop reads CASSVGRTGIISGANVLTF. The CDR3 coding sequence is TGTGCCAGCAGCGTAGGTCGAACAGGTATAATCTCTGGGGCCAACGTCCTGACTTTC. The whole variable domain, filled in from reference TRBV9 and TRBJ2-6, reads DSGVTQTPKHLITATGQRVTLRCSPRSGDLSVYWYQQSLDQGLQFLIQYYNGEERAKGNILERFSAQQFPDLHSELNLSSLELGDSALYFCASSVGRTGIISGANVLTFGAGSRLTVL.

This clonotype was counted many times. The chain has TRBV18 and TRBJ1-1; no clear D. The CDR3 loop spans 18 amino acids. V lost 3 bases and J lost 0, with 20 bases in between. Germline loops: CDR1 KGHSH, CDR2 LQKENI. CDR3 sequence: CASSPSVARVALNTEAFF. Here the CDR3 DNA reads TGTGCCAGCTCACCGTCCGTAGCGCGAGTTGCCCTGAACACTGAAGCTTTCTTT.

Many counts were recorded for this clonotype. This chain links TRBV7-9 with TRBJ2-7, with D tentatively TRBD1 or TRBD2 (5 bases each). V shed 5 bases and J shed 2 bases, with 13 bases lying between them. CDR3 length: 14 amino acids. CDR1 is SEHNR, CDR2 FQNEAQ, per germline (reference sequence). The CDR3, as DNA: TGTGCCAGCAGCCCAGGGACGGTGACCTACGAGCAGTACTTC. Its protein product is CASSPGTVTYEQYF.

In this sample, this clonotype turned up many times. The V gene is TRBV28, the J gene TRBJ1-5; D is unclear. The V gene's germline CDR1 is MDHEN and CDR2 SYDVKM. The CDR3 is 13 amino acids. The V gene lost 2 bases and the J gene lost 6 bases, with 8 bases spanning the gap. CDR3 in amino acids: CASSLDEGQPQHF. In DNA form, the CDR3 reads TGTGCCAGCAGTTTAGACGAGGGTCAGCCCCAGCATTTT.

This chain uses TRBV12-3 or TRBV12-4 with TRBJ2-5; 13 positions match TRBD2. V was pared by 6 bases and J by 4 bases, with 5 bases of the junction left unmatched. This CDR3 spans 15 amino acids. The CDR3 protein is CASRWTSGSRETQYF. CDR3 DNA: TGTGCCAGCAGGTGGACTAGCGGGAGTAGAGAGACCCAGTACTTC.

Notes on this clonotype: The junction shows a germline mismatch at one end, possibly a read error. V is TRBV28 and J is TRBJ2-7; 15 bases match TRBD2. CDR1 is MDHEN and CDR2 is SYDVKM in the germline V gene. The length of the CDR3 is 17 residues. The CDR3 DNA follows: TGCGCCAGCAGCTACGGACTAGCGGGAGGGTCCTACTACGAGCAGTACTTC. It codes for CASSYGLAGGSYYEQYF.

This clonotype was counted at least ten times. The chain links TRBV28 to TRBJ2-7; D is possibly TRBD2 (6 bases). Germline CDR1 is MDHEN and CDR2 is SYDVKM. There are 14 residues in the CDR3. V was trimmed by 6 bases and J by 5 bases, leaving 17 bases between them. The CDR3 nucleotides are TGTGCCAGCAGACAACCGGGACTCCCACACGAGCAGTACTTC. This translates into CASRQPGLPHEQYF.

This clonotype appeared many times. The CDR3 is CASSLVDWTGGEKLFF. CDR3 sequence (DNA): TGTGCCAGCAGTTTAGTGGATTGGACAGGGGGAGAAAAACTGTTTTTT. This rearrangement joins TRBV28 to TRBJ1-4; 10 bases fit TRBD1. The CDR3 length is 16 residues. Germline V lookup: CDR1 MDHEN, CDR2 SYDVKM. The J segment lost 8 bases and the V segment lost 2 bases, leaving 8 bases of the junction unmatched.

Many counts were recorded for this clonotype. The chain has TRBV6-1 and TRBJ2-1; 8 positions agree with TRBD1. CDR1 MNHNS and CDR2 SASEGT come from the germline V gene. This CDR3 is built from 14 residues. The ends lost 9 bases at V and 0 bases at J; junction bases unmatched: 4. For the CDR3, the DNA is TGTGCCAGTAGCGACAGGGGCTCCTACAATGAGCAGTTCTTC. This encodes CASSDRGSYNEQFF.

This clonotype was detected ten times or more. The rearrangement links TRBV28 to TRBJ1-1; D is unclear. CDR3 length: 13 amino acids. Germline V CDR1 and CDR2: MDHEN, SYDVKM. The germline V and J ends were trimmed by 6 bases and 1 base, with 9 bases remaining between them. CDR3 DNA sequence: TGTGCCAGCAGGGCACCAGGGAACACTGAAGCTTTCTTT. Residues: CASRAPGNTEAFF.

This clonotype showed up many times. The CDR3 spells CASSGSTTQETQYF. In DNA, the CDR3 is TGTGCCAGCAGTGGATCGACTACCCAGGAGACCCAGTACTTC. The chain combines TRBV2 with TRBJ2-5, with TRBD2 as a possible D gene (5 bases). The germline CDR1 and CDR2 sequences are SNHLY and FYNNEI. The CDR3 sequence is 14 residues long. Trimming left V 4 bases short and J 5 bases short, with 14 bases between.